The TCR beta chain described here comes from a study of graft-versus-host responses after intestinal transplantation. General study findings and limits: Allografts of one patient group, those with graft-donor T cell macrochimerism, had high graft-versus-host to host-versus-graft clonal ratios.

The assay was immunoSEQ multiplex PCR, and TCRdb's table has in-frame clones only and misses some. The sample has around 90,000 clones; approximately 92% are singletons. V was pared by 2 bases and J by 6 bases, with 0 bases of the junction left unmatched. The V gene's germline CDR1 is SQVTM and CDR2 ANQGSEA. The CDR3 runs to 12 residues. Points on this clone: Antigen unknown.

The rearrangement links TRBV29-1 to TRBJ2-2; 7 positions match TRBD1. The source of this sequence is a human donor who was the organ donor for an intestinal transplant. The source was unstimulated CD8+ T cells sorted from spleen or lymph node cells, collected before transplant. The CDR3 reads CSVEQGAGELFF. DNA for the CDR3: TGCAGCGTTGAACAGGGGGCCGGGGAGCTGTTTTTT.